The entry that follows covers one TCR beta chain sequence. The CDR3 loop spans 15 amino acids. With V trimmed by 7 bases and J by 3 bases, 10 bases remained unmatched. Germline-derived CDR1 and CDR2 are MDHEN and SYDVKM. Sorted-subset replicate PCR reactions contained around 220 ng DNA, corresponding to 29,000 or so T cell genomes. Produced via immunoSEQ multiplex PCR; TCRdb's table is partial and in-frame only. The sample contains roughly 720,000 clones, 90% of which appear only once. CD8 memory was a combination of CD45RO+ cells and CCR7-negative CD45RA+ TemRA cells. The sample is drawn from a study of shared clonotypes between healthy human individuals. Study overall: Per donor, three plates held CD4 naive cells, three held CD4 memory, two held CD8 naive and one held CD8 memory.

J is TRBJ2-5 and V is TRBV28; the match to TRBD1 covers 8 bases. The receptor comes from a man in his late teens or twenties in good health. Some clones in this sample may be carry-over from other donors' samples. Sequencing input: memory CD8+ T cells from PBMCs. The sample's subset: CD45RO+ cells pooled with CCR7-negative TemRA cells. The CDR3: CASTPRTGLEETQYF. CDR3 nucleotide sequence: TGTGCCAGCACCCCCCGGACAGGGTTAGAAGAGACCCAGTACTTC.